The present TCR beta chain was sequenced within a study of control samples from healthy donors and cancer patients. Repertoires were generated with immunoSEQ multiplex PCR, while TCRdb's copy carries only in-frame clones and drops some. The sample shows roughly 130,000 clones, 90% to 95% of them seen only once. The sequenced sample was PBMCs. This receptor was identified in a man over 45 with head and neck cancer.

The CDR3 region is CASSLPGRNTGELFF. In nucleotides, the CDR3 is TGTGCCAGCAGCTTACCGGGGCGGAACACCGGGGAGCTGTTTTTT. The chain has TRBV13 and TRBJ2-2, with D perhaps being TRBD1 or TRBD2 (5 bases each). Deletions cut 2 bases from V and 1 base from J, with 8 bases between. This CDR3 spans 15 amino acids. Germline V gene lookup returns CDR1 PRHDT and CDR2 FYEKMQ (reference sequence). The variable domain in full, with the rest retrieved from reference TRBV13 and TRBJ2-2, is AAGVIQSPRHLIKEKRETATLKCYPIPRHDTVYWYQQGPGQDPQFLISFYEKMQSDKGSIPDRFSAQQFSDYHSELNMSSLELGDSALYFCASSLPGRNTGELFFGEGSRLTVL.